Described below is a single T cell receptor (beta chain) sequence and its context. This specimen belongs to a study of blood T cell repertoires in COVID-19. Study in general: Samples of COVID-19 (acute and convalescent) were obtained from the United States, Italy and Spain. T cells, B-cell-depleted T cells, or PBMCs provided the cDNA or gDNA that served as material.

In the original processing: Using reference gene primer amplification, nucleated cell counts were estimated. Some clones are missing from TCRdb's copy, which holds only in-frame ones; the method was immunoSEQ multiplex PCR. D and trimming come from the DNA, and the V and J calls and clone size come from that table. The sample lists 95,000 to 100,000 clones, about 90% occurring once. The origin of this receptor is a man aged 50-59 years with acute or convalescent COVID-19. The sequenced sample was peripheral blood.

The CDR3 DNA reads as TGTGCCAGCAGTGATCTCCTAGCGGGGGCGGTCGGCACAGATACGCAGTATTTT. This translates into CASSDLLAGAVGTDTQYF. This rearrangement joins TRBV2 to TRBJ2-3, with 10 bases matching TRBD2. The CDR3 runs to 18 residues. V lost 3 bases and J lost 1; bases outside the gene matches: 10. Germline CDR1 SNHLY, CDR2 FYNNEI.